The 20 T cell receptor beta chains presented below share a single source sample, sequenced in a study of beta chain features in type 1 diabetes. The study, taken as a whole, reports: Type 1 diabetes patients had moderately but significantly shorter TCRB CDR3s in all four CD4+ subsets.

Expressed TCRB transcripts were sequenced because the entire RNA isolate underwent reverse transcription. Clones were read by immunoSEQ multiplex PCR, and TCRdb kept only the in-frame ones, dropping some. The sample lists 130,000 to 150,000 clones; about an eighth were seen once. Their specific antigens are unknown. The sample consisted of central memory CD4+ T cells from blood. The receptors derive from a man between 18 and 35 years old with type 1 diabetes.

This clone was counted between two and nine times. This sequence joins TRBV27 and TRBJ2-7; no definite D call. Germline CDR1 is MNHEY and CDR2 is SMNVEV (reference sequence). Trimming removed 5 bases from V and 2 bases from J, with 13 bases in between. The CDR3 loop spans 14 amino acids. The CDR3 sequence: CASSLFGPAYEQYF. The CDR3 bases are TGTGCCAGCAGTCTCTTCGGACCGGCCTACGAGCAGTACTTC.

The rearrangement joins TRBV7-2 to TRBJ2-5; 7 bases match TRBD1. The germline V gene has CDR1 SGHTA and CDR2 FQGNSA. V trimming: 5 bases; J trimming: 2 bases; junction bases outside the gene matches: 14. The CDR3 spans 17 residues. CDR3 in amino acids: CASSRRGRDRPQETQYF. CDR3 in DNA: TGTGCCAGCAGCCGAAGGGGCCGGGACAGACCACAAGAGACCCAGTACTTC.

The chain couples TRBV28 to TRBJ1-2; a weak D match, TRBD1 (6 bases). Trimming took 10 bases from V and 4 from J, leaving 13 bases between them. This CDR3 region has 12 residues. Germline CDR1 reads MDHEN; CDR2 reads SYDVKM. The CDR3: CAINGGLYGYTF. CDR3 sequence (DNA): TGTGCCATTAACGGGGGCCTCTATGGCTACACCTTC.

This clone was observed many times. V gene TRBV7-9 combines with J gene TRBJ2-2; D gene ambiguous. The CDR3 is 12 residues long. Germline loops: CDR1 SEHNR, CDR2 FQNEAQ (reference sequence). V lost 7 bases and J lost 6, with 9 bases in between. For the CDR3, the DNA is TGTGCCAGCAACGTAGTCCCCGGGGAGCTGTTTTTT. It translates to CASNVVPGELFF.

The chain employs TRBV4-1 and TRBJ1-4; no clear D. Per the germline V gene, CDR1 is MGHRA and CDR2 is YSYEKL. This CDR3 comprises 14 residues. V gave up 0 bases and J gave up 8 bases, with 10 bases separating them. Here the CDR3 reads CASSQEGGEEKLFF. Here the CDR3 DNA reads TGCGCCAGCAGCCAAGAGGGAGGAGAAGAAAAACTGTTTTTT.

This clone was picked up a small number of times. The chain has TRBV18 and TRBJ1-3; D is uncertain. Trimming pared 1 base from V and 6 bases from J, leaving 13 bases between. This CDR3 has 15 amino acids. Per the germline V gene, CDR1 is KGHSH and CDR2 is LQKENI. The DNA of the CDR3 is TGTGCCAGCTCACCACTTGGAGGGAATGAAAACACCATATATTTT. This codes for CASSPLGGNENTIYF.

This clone has more than one count but fewer than ten. V gene TRBV30 combines with J gene TRBJ2-5, with D possibly TRBD1 on 5 matching bases. The J call may be faulty, since TRBJ2-7 better matches the DNA end. Germline V gene sequence: CDR1 GTSNPN, CDR2 SVGIG (reference sequence). The CDR3 extends over 14 amino acids. The CDR3 loop reads CAWSVGQGNNEQYF. In DNA, the CDR3 is TGTGCCTGGAGTGTAGGTCAGGGTAACAACGAGCAGTACTTC.

This clone has just a few counts. Other DNA sequences within the sample encode an identical CDR3. In nucleotides, the CDR3 is TGTGCCAGCAGGGGCGGGAGCAATCAGCCCCAGCATTTT. It translates to CASRGGSNQPQHF. This chain links TRBV28 with TRBJ1-5; D is unclear. V lost 6 bases to trimming and J lost 1 base, with 7 bases between them. The CDR3 loop spans 13 amino acids. Germline-derived CDR1 and CDR2 are MDHEN and SYDVKM.

The genes are TRBV19 and TRBJ2-7, with 7 positions matching TRBD1. The CDR3 extends over 15 amino acids. Germline V gene data show CDR1 as LNHDA and CDR2 as SQIVND (reference sequence). V shed 3 bases, J shed 0 bases, and the junction held 5 bases outside the gene matches. The CDR3 bases are TGTGCCAGTAGTATTCCAGGGACAGCCTCCTACGAGCAGTACTTC. Translating it yields CASSIPGTASYEQYF.

The chain couples TRBV12-5 to TRBJ1-6; TRBD1 matches at 9 bases. The CDR3 has 15 amino acids. Unmatched junction bases numbered 8, after V lost 5 bases and J lost 9 bases. From germline, CDR1 is LGHNT and CDR2 FRNRAP. The CDR3 protein is CASGTDRGSTSPLHF. The CDR3, as DNA: TGTGCTAGTGGTACCGACAGGGGGTCGACTTCACCCCTCCACTTT.

This clone came up a few times. The chain joins TRBV27 to TRBJ2-1; 7 bases line up with TRBD2. The germline V gene encodes CDR1 MNHEY and CDR2 SMNVEV (reference sequence). The length of the CDR3 is 12 residues. V dropped 4 bases and J dropped 12; count of bases not matched to a gene: 6. The CDR3 region has the DNA TGTGCCAGCAGTTCCCTGGGCGGGGGGCAGTTCTTC. This encodes CASSSLGGGQFF.

In DNA form, the CDR3 reads TGTGCCAGCAGCCTAGTAAGGGCAGATACGCAGTATTTT. Its protein is CASSLVRADTQYF. The gene calls are TRBV6-1 and TRBJ2-3; D gene unclear. V was shortened by 6 bases and J by 4 bases, with 11 bases between the two germline ends. Germline loops: CDR1 MNHNS, CDR2 SASEGT. The CDR3 has 13 residues.

Remarks on this clone: The same CDR3 is also encoded by other DNA sequences in this sample. The chain uses TRBV4-1 and TRBJ2-7; 7 bases agree with TRBD1. The germline V gene has CDR1 MGHRA and CDR2 YSYEKL. The CDR3 is 14 residues long. V trimming: 0 bases; J trimming: 3 bases; junction bases outside the gene matches: 2. CDR3 amino acids: CASSQDGTDYEQYF. The CDR3 DNA reads as TGCGCCAGCAGCCAAGATGGGACAGACTACGAGCAGTACTTC.

This clone was observed a few times. The chain joins TRBV29-1 to TRBJ2-1; 8 positions agree with TRBD2. V was clipped by 6 bases and J by 5 bases; unmatched bases: 12. Germline V CDR1 and CDR2: SQVTM, ANQGSEA. The CDR3 is 15 residues long. The CDR3 sequence: CSVSHRGGVDNEQFF. The DNA of the CDR3 is TGCAGCGTCTCTCACCGGGGGGGTGTCGACAATGAGCAGTTCTTC.

CDR3: CASLPRGRSEAFF. The CDR3 bases are TGTGCCAGTCTCCCCAGGGGGCGAAGTGAAGCTTTCTTT. The rearrangement joins TRBV19 to TRBJ1-1, with 8 bases lining up with TRBD1. The CDR3 has 13 residues. CDR1 and CDR2 (germline): LNHDA, SQIVND (reference sequence). V trimming: 8 bases; J trimming: 7 bases; junction bases outside the gene matches: 9.

Here the CDR3 reads CAWTPPRGLNTEAFF. CDR3 nucleotide sequence: TGTGCCTGGACCCCCCCGCGGGGGCTGAACACTGAAGCTTTCTTT. The chain couples TRBV30 to TRBJ1-1, with D possibly matching TRBD1 (6 bases). Germline V gives CDR1 GTSNPN, CDR2 SVGIG (reference sequence). This CDR3 has 15 residues. Between the trimmed V and J ends, which lost 4 bases and 0 bases, there was a span of 15 bases. Full variable domain (rest looked up from reference TRBV30 and TRBJ1-1): SQTIHQWPATLVQPVGSPLSLECTVEGTSNPNLYWYRQAAGRGLQLLFYSVGIGQISSEVPQNLSASRPQDRQFILSSKKLLLSDSGFYLCAWTPPRGLNTEAFFGQGTRLTVV.

The chain is built from TRBV30 and TRBJ1-6, with TRBD1 as a possible D gene (6 bases). The CDR3 sequence is 16 residues long. Germline V gene sequence: CDR1 GTSNPN, CDR2 SVGIG (reference sequence). Trimming left V 1 base short and J 10 bases short, with 20 bases between. DNA for the CDR3: TGTGCCTGGAGTGGGGGCCAAGCAGGGGCAAACTCACCCCTCCACTTT. Amino acids: CAWSGGQAGANSPLHF.

V and J are TRBV7-2 and TRBJ2-4; TRBD2 matches 12 bases. Germline CDR1 reads SGHTA; CDR2 reads FQGNSA. The CDR3 is 18 residues long. The J segment lost 0 bases and the V segment lost 3 bases, leaving 6 bases of the junction unmatched. The CDR3 nucleotides read TGTGCCAGCAGCTTCCGGACTAGCGGGGACCTAGCCAAAAACATTCAGTACTTC. Translation: CASSFRTSGDLAKNIQYF.

The gene calls are TRBV2 and TRBJ2-1; possibly TRBD2 for D (6 bases). This CDR3 is 14 amino acids long. Germline V gene lookup returns CDR1 SNHLY and CDR2 FYNNEI. V lost 8 bases to trimming and J lost 10 bases, with 21 bases between them. Here the CDR3 reads CASVGSSSRGEQFF. The CDR3 DNA follows: TGTGCCAGCGTCGGCAGTTCGTCGCGGGGCGAGCAGTTCTTC.

This clone was detected many times. The chain joins TRBV10-1 to TRBJ1-2; D unclear. From germline, CDR1 is WNHNN and CDR2 SYGVQD (reference sequence). The V end was cut by 3 bases, the J end by 5 bases, with 7 bases between. The CDR3 runs 12 residues. The CDR3 DNA is TGCGCCAGCAGTGACGGTTCTTATGGCTACACCTTC. Amino acid sequence: CASSDGSYGYTF.